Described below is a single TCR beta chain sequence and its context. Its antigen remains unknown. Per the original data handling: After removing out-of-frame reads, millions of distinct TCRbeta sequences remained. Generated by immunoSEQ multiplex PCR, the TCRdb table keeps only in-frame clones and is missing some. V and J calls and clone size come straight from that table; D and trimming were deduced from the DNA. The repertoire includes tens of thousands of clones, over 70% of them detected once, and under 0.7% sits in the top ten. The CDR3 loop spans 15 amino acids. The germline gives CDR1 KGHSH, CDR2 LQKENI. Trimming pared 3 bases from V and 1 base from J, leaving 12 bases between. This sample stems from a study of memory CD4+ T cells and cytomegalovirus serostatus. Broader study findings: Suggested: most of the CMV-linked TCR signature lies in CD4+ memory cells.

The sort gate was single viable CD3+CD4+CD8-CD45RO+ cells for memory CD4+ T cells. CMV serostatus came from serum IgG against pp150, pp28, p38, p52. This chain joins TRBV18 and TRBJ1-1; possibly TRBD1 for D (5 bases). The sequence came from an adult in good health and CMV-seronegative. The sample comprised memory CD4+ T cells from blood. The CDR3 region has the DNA TGTGCCAGCTCACCGACAGCCCAGCCGAACACTGAAGCTTTCTTT. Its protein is CASSPTAQPNTEAFF. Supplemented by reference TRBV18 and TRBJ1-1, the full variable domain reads NAGVMQNPRHLVRRRGQEARLRCSPMKGHSHVYWYRQLPEEGLKFMVYLQKENIIDESGMPKERFSAEFPKEGPSILRIQQVVRGDSAAYFCASSPTAQPNTEAFFGQGTRLTVV.